This paragraph reports one TCR beta chain. Its antigen is currently unknown. The CDR3 has 16 amino acids. Looked up from germline, CDR1 is SGHRS and CDR2 is YFSETQ. With 3 bases removed from V and 1 base from J, the gap between germline ends came to 16 bases. The sample originates from a study of CD8+ T cells in alopecia areata. Study-wide context: By percentage of affected scalp area, the severity of treated patients was scored.

Treatment here: oral pan-JAK inhibitor, 5-10 mg twice daily. Study observations and caveats: Many expanded lesional clones persisted in scalp and blood during tofacitinib treatment. The study found higher clonality in lesional than normal scalp, especially in alopecia totalis/universalis.

RNA was extracted and reverse transcribed into cDNA as the sequencing template. Using immunoSEQ multiplex PCR, the repertoire was profiled, and TCRdb retains in-frame clones only, with some absent. Among 190,000 or so clones listed, over 45% were seen once. This receptor was obtained from a human donor with alopecia areata. V usage is TRBV5-1 and J usage is TRBJ1-1; tentative D call: TRBD1 (6 bases). The sequencing here drew on CD4+ T cells sorted from blood, taken at week 24, from a patient treated with tofacitinib. This chain's CDR3 is CASSSGSGQSNTEAFF. The CDR3 DNA sequence: TGCGCCAGCAGCTCAGGGTCGGGACAATCGAACACTGAAGCTTTCTTT.